The clone carrying this T cell receptor beta chain was counted many times. Subjects aged 18 to 65 presented with newly diagnosed hyperthyroidism of less than 2 months' duration. Those patients with uncontrolled infection, other autoimmune disease, pregnancy or lactation were excluded. Diagnosis relied on clinical symptoms, serum thyroxine and TRAb, thyroid ultrasound and orbital computed tomography. The sample comes from a study of T cells in Graves' hyperthyroidism and ophthalmopathy. This CDR3 region has 14 residues. V gave up 6 bases and J gave up 2 bases; unmatched junction bases: 6. Per germline, CDR1 ENHRY and CDR2 SYGVKD. The investigators amplified TCR beta CDR3 regions from RNA transcripts. The TCR CDR3 first-round RT-PCR relied on the HTBI primer set. TCRdb re-called the multiplex PCR reads through MiXCR, storing one row per CDR3 protein. The profile shows around 700,000 distinct CDR3 sequences, 30% to 40% of them singletons.

The sequence was collected from a woman aged 40-49 years with Graves' hyperthyroidism. The rearrangement joins TRBV10-3 to TRBJ1-1; 7 bases fit TRBD1. Sequenced: blood. The CDR3 region is CAISLTGLNTEAFF. The DNA for the CDR3 is TGTGCCATCAGCCTGACAGGGTTAAACACTGAAGCTTTCTTT.